The clone carrying this T cell receptor (beta chain) is medium-sized in the sample. Time point specified: sample taken at primary tumor resection. There were around 72 donors, all of them untreated patients with early-stage non-small cell lung cancer. Extraction of whole RNA from tumor, nontumor lung or frozen PBMC preceded unsorted sequencing. The source of the sample is a study of spatial heterogeneity in lung cancer. TCRdb ran MiXCR on the 5' RACE reads and lists one entry per CDR3 protein. The sample consists of 2,500 to 3,500 distinct CDR3 sequences, over 4% of them appearing once. This CDR3 has 12 residues. The V end lost 0 bases, the J end lost 6 bases, and 0 bases lay between the germline ends. Germline loops: CDR1 LGHNA, CDR2 YNFKEQ.

The receptor comes from a male donor with early-stage non-small cell lung cancer. Material: normal lung tissue next to the tumor, obtained at surgery. The chain is built from TRBV4-2 and TRBJ1-6; D gene uncertain. CDR3 coding DNA: TGTGCCAGCAGCCAAGATAATTCACCCCTCCACTTT. Translated: CASSQDNSPLHF.